The 18 T cell receptor beta chains reported below all come from one sample, sequenced in a study of T-cell reconstitution after alpha-beta-depleted transplantation in children. Unique molecular identifiers were incorporated into the prepared TCRbeta library. From the PCR reads, TCRdb called clonotypes with MiXCR, one entry per CDR3 protein. The data show more than 200,000 distinct CDR3 sequences, with around 8.9% seen just once and about 4.9% held by the top ten. The sample here was PBMCs from the stem cell graft donor, taken from the stem cell graft. These TCRs come from a human donor who donated a stem cell graft to a child with SCID.

Comments on this clonotype: This may stem from a read error, because a much larger clone lies one nucleotide away. This rearrangement joins TRBV30 to TRBJ1-5; perhaps TRBD1 as D (5 bases). CDR1 is GTSNPN, CDR2 SVGIG, per germline (reference sequence). CDR3 length equals 13 residues. The CDR3 nucleotides read TGTGCCTGGTGTGTGGGGCGCAATCAGCCCCAGCATTTT. It is translated as CAWCVGRNQPQHF.

This clonotype appeared many times. V and J are TRBV4-1 and TRBJ2-1; TRBD1 agrees at 9 bases. Trimming cost V 0 bases and J 7 bases; bases outside gene matches: 7. The CDR3 runs 16 residues. Per germline, CDR1 MGHRA and CDR2 YSYEKL. This CDR3 reads CASSQETGTGRNEQFF. DNA for the CDR3: TGCGCCAGCAGCCAAGAAACCGGGACAGGGAGGAATGAGCAGTTCTTC.

At least ten counts were recorded for this clonotype. This chain links TRBV7-9 with TRBJ1-4; 7 nucleotides align to TRBD1. Per the germline V gene, CDR1 is SEHNR and CDR2 is FQNEAQ (reference sequence). V trimming: 2 bases; J trimming: 7 bases; junction bases outside the gene matches: 7. The CDR3 runs 15 residues. Written as DNA, the CDR3 is TGTGCCAGCAGCTTAAGGAGAGGGGGCGGTGAAAAACTGTTTTTT. This codes for CASSLRRGGGEKLFF.

Many counts were recorded for this clonotype. J is TRBJ2-3 and V is TRBV5-5; 7 bases are a match to TRBD1. The CDR3 is 15 amino acids. Germline loops: CDR1 SGHKS, CDR2 YYEKEE (reference sequence). J was trimmed by 4 bases and V by 5 bases; bases with no gene match: 10. CDR3 in amino acids: CASRLQGSTPDTQYF. The CDR3 DNA reads TGTGCCAGCAGGTTACAGGGGTCGACTCCAGATACGCAGTATTTT.

This clonotype was detected many times. The chain employs TRBV21-1 and TRBJ2-1. TRBV21-1 is recorded as a pseudogene. CDR3 length: 12 residues. DNA for the CDR3: TGTGCCAGCAGCAAATTGGACGCAGCGCAGTTCTTC. Translated, it gives CASSKLDAAQFF.

Many counts were recorded for this clonotype. V and J are TRBV29-1 and TRBJ1-1, with D uncertain. The CDR3 totals 10 residues. V was clipped by 4 bases and J by 5 bases, with 5 bases between them. Germline CDR1 and CDR2: SQVTM and ANQGSEA. The chain's CDR3 is CSVALTEAFF. In DNA form, the CDR3 reads TGCAGCGTTGCTTTAACTGAAGCTTTCTTT.

There are many counts of this clonotype. V gene TRBV5-1 combines with J gene TRBJ2-5; D may be TRBD1 (6 bases). CDR1 SGHRS and CDR2 YFSETQ come from the germline V gene. CDR3 size: 15 residues. V was shortened by 4 bases and J by 1 base, with 14 bases between the two germline ends. The CDR3 region has the DNA TGCGCCAGCAGCCCCGGGACACCCTCCCAAGAGACCCAGTACTTC. Protein sequence: CASSPGTPSQETQYF.

In its sample, this clonotype was seen a few times. The chain uses TRBV4-2 and TRBJ2-5, with D perhaps being TRBD1 or TRBD2 (6 bases each). CDR1 is LGHNA and CDR2 is YNFKEQ in the germline V gene. Trimming left V 3 bases short and J 2 bases short, with 13 bases between. The length of the CDR3 is 15 residues. The CDR3 bases are TGTGCCAGCAGCCAGGGGGGCAGCGGGCAAGAGACCCAGTACTTC. Its translation: CASSQGGSGQETQYF.

This clonotype was seen at least ten times. V usage is TRBV7-2 and J usage is TRBJ1-6; D ambiguous. V was pared by 3 bases and J by 5 bases, with 11 bases between. The CDR3 has 15 amino acids. The germline V gene encodes CDR1 SGHTA and CDR2 FQGNSA. The CDR3 spells CASSLSHPNNSPLHF. DNA for the CDR3: TGTGCCAGCAGCTTGAGTCACCCCAATAATTCACCCCTCCACTTT.

This clonotype was counted many times. J is TRBJ2-3 and V is TRBV20-1; tentatively, D is TRBD2 (6 bases). Germline V lookup: CDR1 DFQATT, CDR2 SNEGSKA (reference sequence). The length of the CDR3 is 11 residues. The CDR3 protein is CAWRGTDTQYF. The DNA for the CDR3 is TGCGCCTGGAGGGGCACAGATACGCAGTATTTT.

This clonotype was seen ten or more times. The chain links TRBV7-2 to TRBJ1-1; D unresolved. Trimming cost V 0 bases and J 4 bases, with 9 bases left between them. The CDR3 consists of 14 residues. Germline loops: CDR1 SGHTA, CDR2 FQGNSA. In DNA form, the CDR3 reads TGTGCCAGCAGCTTAGCCTCTGGGGTCACTGAAGCTTTCTTT. Translating it yields CASSLASGVTEAFF.

This clonotype was counted many times. The chain carries TRBV12-3 or TRBV12-4 and TRBJ2-7, with D tentatively TRBD1 (5 bases). The V gene lost 3 bases and the J gene lost 9 bases, with 12 bases spanning the gap. The CDR3 sequence is 12 residues long. Here the CDR3 reads CASSFPAGMQYF. In DNA form, the CDR3 reads TGTGCCAGCAGTTTCCCGGCAGGGATGCAGTACTTC.

This clonotype showed up just a few times. This chain joins TRBV29-1 and TRBJ2-7; TRBD1 matches at 11 bases. The J segment lost 2 bases and the V segment lost 1 base, leaving 1 base of the junction unmatched. Per the germline V gene, CDR1 is SQVTM and CDR2 is ANQGSEA. This CDR3 has 14 amino acids. The CDR3 nucleotides read TGCAGCGTTGAAGGGACAGGGGGCACCTACGAGCAGTACTTC. This encodes CSVEGTGGTYEQYF.

In its sample, this clonotype was seen many times. The CDR3 loop reads CASSLRGGEGNTEAFF. As DNA, the CDR3 is TGTGCCAGCAGCTTACGGGGCGGGGAGGGGAACACTGAAGCTTTCTTT. This chain links TRBV7-3 with TRBJ1-1, with D maybe TRBD1 (5 bases). V dropped 2 bases and J dropped 1 base, with 14 bases sitting between them. The germline V gene encodes CDR1 SGHTA and CDR2 FQGTGA. This CDR3 contains 16 residues.

This clonotype has a count of ten or more. This rearrangement joins TRBV3-1 to TRBJ1-1; D unresolved. The CDR3 consists of 14 residues. Germline loops: CDR1 LGHDT, CDR2 YNNKEL (reference sequence). V was clipped by 4 bases and J by 1 base, with 10 bases between them. CDR3 in amino acids: CASSLGQRNTEAFF. CDR3 sequence (DNA): TGTGCCAGCAGCCTCGGGCAGCGGAACACTGAAGCTTTCTTT.

This clonotype turned up a few times. This rearrangement joins TRBV30 to TRBJ1-5; 7 nucleotides match TRBD1. The CDR3 has 14 amino acids. V was clipped by 2 bases and J by 3 bases; unmatched bases: 4. From germline, CDR1 is GTSNPN and CDR2 SVGIG (reference sequence). The CDR3 bases are TGTGCCTGGAGTACCGGACAGGTCAATCAGCCCCAGCATTTT. The encoded protein is CAWSTGQVNQPQHF.

The table lists this clonotype with many counts. The rearrangement links TRBV5-1 to TRBJ1-5; D gene unclear. Germline V gene data show CDR1 as SGHRS and CDR2 as YFSETQ. The V end lost 1 base, the J end lost 0 bases, and 11 bases lay between the germline ends. This CDR3 has 16 amino acids. The CDR3 region is CASSLPVTNSNQPQHF. CDR3 DNA: TGCGCCAGCAGCTTGCCCGTAACAAATAGCAATCAGCCCCAGCATTTT. The full variable domain, with the rest looked up from reference TRBV5-1 and TRBJ1-5, is KAGVTQTPRYLIKTRGQQVTLSCSPISGHRSVSWYQQTPGQGLQFLFEYFSETQRNKGNFPGRFSGRQFSNSRSEMNVSTLELGDSALYLCASSLPVTNSNQPQHFGDGTRLSIL.

This clonotype was detected ten times or more. The V call is TRBV5-1, the J call TRBJ2-1, with D perhaps matching TRBD2 (5 bases). The V end was cut by 4 bases, the J end by 6 bases, with 11 bases between. The CDR3 is 13 amino acids. Germline values: CDR1 SGHRS, CDR2 YFSETQ. CDR3 residues: CASSPLGSNEQFF. CDR3 in DNA: TGCGCCAGCAGCCCACTAGGGTCCAATGAGCAGTTCTTC.